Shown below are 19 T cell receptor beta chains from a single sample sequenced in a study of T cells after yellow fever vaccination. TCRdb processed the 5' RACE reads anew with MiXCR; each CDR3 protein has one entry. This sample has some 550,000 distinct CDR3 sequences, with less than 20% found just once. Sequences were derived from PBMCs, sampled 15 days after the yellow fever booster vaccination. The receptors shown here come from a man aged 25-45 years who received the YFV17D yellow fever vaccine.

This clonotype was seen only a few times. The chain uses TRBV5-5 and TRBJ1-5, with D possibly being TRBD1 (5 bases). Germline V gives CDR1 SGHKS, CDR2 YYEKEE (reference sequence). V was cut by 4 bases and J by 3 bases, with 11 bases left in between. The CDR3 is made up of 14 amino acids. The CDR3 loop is CASSRDGLNQPQHF. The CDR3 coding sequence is TGTGCCAGCAGCCGGGACGGCCTCAATCAGCCCCAGCATTTT.

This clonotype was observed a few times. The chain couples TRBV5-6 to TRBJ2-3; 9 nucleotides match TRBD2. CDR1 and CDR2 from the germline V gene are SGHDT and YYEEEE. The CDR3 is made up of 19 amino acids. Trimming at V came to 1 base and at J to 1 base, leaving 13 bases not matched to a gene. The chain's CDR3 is CASSLFIAGEFGGTDTQYF. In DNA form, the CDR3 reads TGTGCCAGCAGCTTGTTTATAGCGGGAGAGTTCGGCGGCACAGATACGCAGTATTTT.

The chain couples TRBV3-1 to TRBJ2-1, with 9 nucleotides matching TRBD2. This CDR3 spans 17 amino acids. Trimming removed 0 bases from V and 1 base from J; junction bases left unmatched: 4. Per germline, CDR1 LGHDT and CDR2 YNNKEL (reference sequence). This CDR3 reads CASSQDWAGGSYNEQFF. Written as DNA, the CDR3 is TGTGCCAGCAGCCAAGATTGGGCGGGAGGGTCCTACAATGAGCAGTTCTTC.

The CDR3 reads CASQPTGYTGELFF. The DNA of the CDR3 is TGTGCCAGCCAACCTACAGGTTACACCGGGGAGCTGTTTTTT. The chain uses TRBV10-3 and TRBJ2-2; D possibly corresponds to TRBD1 (5 bases). The CDR3 consists of 14 residues. With 10 bases removed from V and 3 bases from J, the gap between germline ends came to 15 bases. Germline V CDR1 and CDR2: ENHRY, SYGVKD.

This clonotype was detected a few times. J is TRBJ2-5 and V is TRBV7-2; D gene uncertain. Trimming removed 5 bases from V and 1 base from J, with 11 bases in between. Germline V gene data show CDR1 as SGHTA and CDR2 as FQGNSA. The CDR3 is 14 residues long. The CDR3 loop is CASSLSGLQETQYF. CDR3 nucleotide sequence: TGTGCCAGCAGCCTCTCGGGCCTCCAAGAGACCCAGTACTTC. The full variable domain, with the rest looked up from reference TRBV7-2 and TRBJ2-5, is GAGVSQSPSNKVTEKGKDVELRCDPISGHTALYWYRQSLGQGLEFLIYFQGNSAPDKSGLPSDRFSAERTGGSVSTLTIQRTQQEDSAVYLCASSLSGLQETQYFGPGTRLLVL.

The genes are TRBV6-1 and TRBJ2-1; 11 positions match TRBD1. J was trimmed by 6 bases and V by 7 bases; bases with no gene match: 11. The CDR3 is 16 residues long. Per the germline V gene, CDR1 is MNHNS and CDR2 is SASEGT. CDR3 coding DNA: TGTGCCAGCACCATACCCGGACAGGGGGCTTTCAATGAGCAGTTCTTC. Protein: CASTIPGQGAFNEQFF.

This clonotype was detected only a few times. The CDR3 here is CSAREGPFTSYEQYF. CDR3 bases: TGCAGTGCTAGAGAAGGACCCTTTACCTCCTACGAGCAGTACTTC. This chain links TRBV20-1 with TRBJ2-7, with D unclear. Germline assignment: CDR1 DFQATT and CDR2 SNEGSKA (reference sequence). The V and J ends lost 0 bases and 0 bases respectively, with 12 bases between them. The CDR3 totals 15 residues.

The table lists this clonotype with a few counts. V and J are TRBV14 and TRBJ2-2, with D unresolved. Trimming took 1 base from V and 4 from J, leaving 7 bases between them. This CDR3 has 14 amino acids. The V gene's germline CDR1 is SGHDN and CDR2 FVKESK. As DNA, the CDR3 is TGTGCCAGCAGCCAAGCGGTGGGCACCGGGGAGCTGTTTTTT. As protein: CASSQAVGTGELFF.

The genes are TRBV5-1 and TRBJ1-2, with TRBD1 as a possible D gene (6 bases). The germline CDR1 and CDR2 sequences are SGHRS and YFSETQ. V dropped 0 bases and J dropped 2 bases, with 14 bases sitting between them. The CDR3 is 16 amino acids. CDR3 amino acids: CASSLVLDRVNYGYTF. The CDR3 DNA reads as TGCGCCAGCAGCTTGGTCCTGGACAGAGTGAACTATGGCTACACCTTC.

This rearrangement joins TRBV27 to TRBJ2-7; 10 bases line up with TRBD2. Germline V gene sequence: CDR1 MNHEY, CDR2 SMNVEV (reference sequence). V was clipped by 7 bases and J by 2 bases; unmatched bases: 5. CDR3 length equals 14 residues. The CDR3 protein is CASTPAGGPYEQYF. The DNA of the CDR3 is TGTGCCAGCACCCCAGCGGGAGGGCCCTACGAGCAGTACTTC.

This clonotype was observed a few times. CDR3 region: CASSTALGQPQHF. CDR3 DNA: TGTGCCAGCAGTACCGCCTTGGGACAGCCCCAGCATTTT. The chain has TRBV6-2 or TRBV6-3 and TRBJ1-5; D is uncertain. The V and J ends lost 5 bases and 7 bases respectively, with 12 bases between them. The CDR3 contains 13 residues. CDR1 MNHEY and CDR2 SVGEGT come from the germline V gene.

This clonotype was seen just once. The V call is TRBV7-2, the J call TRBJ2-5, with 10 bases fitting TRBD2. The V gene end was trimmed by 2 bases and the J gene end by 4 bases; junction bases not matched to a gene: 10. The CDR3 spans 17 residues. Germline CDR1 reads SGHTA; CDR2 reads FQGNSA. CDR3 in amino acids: CASSLSKLAGAGETQYF. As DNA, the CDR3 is TGTGCCAGCAGCTTAAGCAAGCTAGCGGGAGCCGGAGAGACCCAGTACTTC.

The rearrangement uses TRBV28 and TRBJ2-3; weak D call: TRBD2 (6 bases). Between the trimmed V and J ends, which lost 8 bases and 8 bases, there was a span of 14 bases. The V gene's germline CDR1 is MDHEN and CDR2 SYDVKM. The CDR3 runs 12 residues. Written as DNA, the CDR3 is TGTGCCAGCTGGGATTCGGGAGCTACGCAGTATTTT. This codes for CASWDSGATQYF.

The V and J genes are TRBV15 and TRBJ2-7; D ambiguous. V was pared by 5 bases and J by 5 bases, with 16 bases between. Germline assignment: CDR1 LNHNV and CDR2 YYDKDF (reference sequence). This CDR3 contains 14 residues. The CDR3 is CATSPQFWSNEQYF. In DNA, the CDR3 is TGTGCCACCAGCCCCCAGTTCTGGTCCAACGAGCAGTACTTC.

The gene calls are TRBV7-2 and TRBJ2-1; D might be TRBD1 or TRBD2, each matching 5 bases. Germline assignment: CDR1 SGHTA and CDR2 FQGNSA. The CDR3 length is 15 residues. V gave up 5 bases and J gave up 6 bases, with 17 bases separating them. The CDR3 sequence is CASSVGGTGLNEQFF. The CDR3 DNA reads TGTGCCAGCAGCGTGGGCGGCACGGGGCTCAATGAGCAGTTCTTC. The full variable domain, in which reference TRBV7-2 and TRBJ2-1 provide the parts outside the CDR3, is GAGVSQSPSNKVTEKGKDVELRCDPISGHTALYWYRQSLGQGLEFLIYFQGNSAPDKSGLPSDRFSAERTGGSVSTLTIQRTQQEDSAVYLCASSVGGTGLNEQFFGPGTRLTVL.

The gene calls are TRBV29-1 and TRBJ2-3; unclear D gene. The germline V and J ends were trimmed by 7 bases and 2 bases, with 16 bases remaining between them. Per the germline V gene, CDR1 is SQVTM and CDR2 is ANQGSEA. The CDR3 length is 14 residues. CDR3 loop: CSATGPTATDTQYF. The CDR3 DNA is TGCAGCGCGACGGGCCCCACGGCCACAGATACGCAGTATTTT.

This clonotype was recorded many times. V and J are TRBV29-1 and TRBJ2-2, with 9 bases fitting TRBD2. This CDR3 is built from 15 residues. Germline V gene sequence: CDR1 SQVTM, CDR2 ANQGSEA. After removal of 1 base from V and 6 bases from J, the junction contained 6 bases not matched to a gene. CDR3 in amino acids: CSVEGPSGTPGELFF. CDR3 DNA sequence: TGCAGCGTTGAAGGTCCTAGCGGGACTCCCGGGGAGCTGTTTTTT.

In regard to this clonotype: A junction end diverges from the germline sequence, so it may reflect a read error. In nucleotides, the CDR3 is TGTGCCAACAGCGACTACAGGGTTTCCTACGAGCAGTACTTC. It codes for CANSDYRVSYEQYF. This sequence joins TRBV14 and TRBJ2-7, with a tentative D call TRBD1 (6 bases). This CDR3 comprises 14 residues. CDR1 and CDR2 (germline): SGHDN, FVKESK.

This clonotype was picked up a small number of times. The CDR3 spells CASSQETSGLFYNEQFF. CDR3 DNA sequence: TGCGCCAGCAGCCAAGAAACTAGCGGTTTGTTTTACAATGAGCAGTTCTTC. V and J are TRBV4-3 and TRBJ2-1; 8 bases line up with TRBD2. The V and J ends lost 0 bases and 4 bases, in that order; junction bases with no gene match: 8. Germline V lookup: CDR1 LGHNA, CDR2 YSLEER. This CDR3 is 17 amino acids long.